This TCR beta chain was identified during a study of Graves' ophthalmopathy and Graves' hyperthyroidism (dated by TCRdb to the late 2010s). Background on the whole study: Peripheral blood samples were taken at the time of initial diagnosis, before any treatment was given. TCR beta repertoire signatures were used to distinguish Graves' ophthalmopathy from Graves' hyperthyroidism and to predict progression to ophthalmopathy. The independent validation cohort included 18 to 20 hyperthyroidism patients plus 17 patients who later progressed from hyperthyroidism to ophthalmopathy. Following sample collection, hyperthyroidism patients were given methimazole at a starting dose of 30 mg daily, and ophthalmopathy patients were given high-dose intravenous methylprednisolone. A discovery set of 95 to 100 patients (43 ophthalmopathy, 60 or so stable hyperthyroidism) was enrolled to explore V-J signatures distinguishing ophthalmopathy from hyperthyroidism. In five or six hyperthyroidism patients, T-cell repertoires of thyroid tissue and blood were compared. In total, around 130 blood samples were TCR-sequenced: 40 to 45 ophthalmopathy, about 75 hyperthyroidism and about 17 hyperthyroidism-to-ophthalmopathy patients.

Study-level results and caveats: The 13-signature model separated ophthalmopathy from stable hyperthyroidism with around 90% sensitivity and approximately 83% specificity in cross-validation, and 80%/75% in the test set. In validation, the model predicted ophthalmopathy progression with about 64% sensitivity and roughly 78% specificity; some 13 predicted patients were CT-confirmed with GO in a median of approximately six months. Most expanded thyroid clonotypes with a frequency above 0.001 also appeared in blood, which suggests that blood repertoires may reflect the immune response in the thyroid. No statistical method was used to set the sample size in advance, and the investigators knew which group each participant was assigned to.

This clonotype was picked up many times. No antigen is known for it. Base qualities are not provided; no much larger clone lies one nucleotide away. For repertoire sequencing, TCR beta CDR3 regions were amplified from RNA transcripts. HTBI primers and the Qiagen OneStep RT-PCR kit were used in a first-round RT-PCR, which was followed by a second-round multiplex PCR, size selection and purification. Libraries were sequenced paired-end with 100 bp reads on an Illumina HiSeq2000. Concerning the study's data processing: Reads were processed with SOAPnuke, discarding reads with adapters, uncalled bases, mean Phred below 15, or no exact constant-primer or identifier match. COPE v1.2.5 was used to merge high-quality paired reads. Each unique nucleotide sequence was defined as a clonotype, and clonotypes were aligned to IMGT TRB V, D and J references with MiTCR v1.1. Analysis was restricted to V-J combinations with a frequency above 0.0001, which covered over 98% of repertoires. A TCR clonal expansion and chaos score per V-J combination was defined as the ratio of F50 clonal expansion to chaos observed in the TCRdist matrix. Welch's t-statistics and random forest were used to narrow the features down to around twelve V-J combinations, which were then fed into a naive Bayes classifier. The similarity between thyroid and blood repertoires was quantified using the Morisita-Horn index. In-frame beta chains were kept once TCRdb had trimmed the public reads at Q25 with fastp and called clones with MiXCR. Each CDR3 protein gets just one entry, which takes the most common genes and DNA from the rows behind it. These V and J calls are TCRdb output, not the study's own analysis. This sample holds 400,000 or so distinct CDR3 sequences; roughly 17% were observed only once. The ten largest clones capture 2.4% of the sample.

Via the germline V gene (reference sequence), CDR1 is LNHDA and CDR2 SQIVND. Spanning cysteine to phenylalanine, the CDR3 consists of 17 amino acids. The entry retains the CDR3 DNA only, 51 bases that are in frame from base 1. V and J are trimmed by 5 bases and 0 bases, and the gene matches miss 10 bases of the junction. A patient counted as having stable hyperthyroidism if there was no progression to ophthalmopathy within 18 months of follow-up. Hyperthyroidism patients were newly diagnosed, were aged 18 to 65 years, and had a disease duration under 2 months. Patients with other autoimmune diseases, uncontrolled infections, pregnancy or lactation were excluded from the study. Clinical symptoms, serum thyroxine, TRAb, thyroid ultrasound and orbital computed tomography formed the basis of the diagnosis. Ficoll-Paque density gradient centrifugation was used to isolate PBMCs from about 9 ml of fresh peripheral blood. Trizol reagent was used to extract the total RNA, and its quality was then checked on an Agilent 2100 Bioanalyzer.

This receptor was obtained from an adult woman with stable Graves' hyperthyroidism. The chain was built from TRBV19 and TRBJ1-5; TRBD1 aligns with 7 central bases. The material sequenced was peripheral blood. The CDR3 protein sequence reads: CASSSTGMGYSNQPQHF. The nucleotides read TGTGCCAGTAGTTCGACAGGGATGGGCTATAGCAATCAGCCCCAGCATTTT. Here the CDR3 is joined to the reference TRBV19 and TRBJ1-5 genes, and the full variable domain is: DGGITQSPKYLFRKEGQNVTLSCEQNLNHDAMYWYRQDPGQGLRLIYYSQIVNDFQKGDIAEGYSVSREKKESFPLTVTSAQKNPTAFYLCASSSTGMGYSNQPQHFGDGTRLSIL.